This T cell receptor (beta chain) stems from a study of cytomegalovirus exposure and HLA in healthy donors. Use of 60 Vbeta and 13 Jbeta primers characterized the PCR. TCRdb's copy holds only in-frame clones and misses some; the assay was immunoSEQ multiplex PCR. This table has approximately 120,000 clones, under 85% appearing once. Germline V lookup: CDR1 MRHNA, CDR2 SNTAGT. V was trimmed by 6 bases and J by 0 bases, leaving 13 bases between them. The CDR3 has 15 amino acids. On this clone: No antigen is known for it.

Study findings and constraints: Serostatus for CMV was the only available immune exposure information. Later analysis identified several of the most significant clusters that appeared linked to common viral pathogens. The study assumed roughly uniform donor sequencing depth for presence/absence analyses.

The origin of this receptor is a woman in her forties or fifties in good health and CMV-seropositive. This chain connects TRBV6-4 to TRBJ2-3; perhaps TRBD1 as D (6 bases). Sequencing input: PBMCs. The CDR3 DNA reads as TGTGCCAGCAGGGACAGTTATACTAGCACAGATACGCAGTATTTT. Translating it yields CASRDSYTSTDTQYF.